What follows are 20 T cell receptor beta chains derived from one specimen sequenced in a study of vaccination and CD4 T cells after COVID-19. The treatment: roughly 10-day PBMC culture with coronavirus spike peptide pools or control peptides (ViraFEST assay). Their recognized antigens are unknown. The Oncomine TCR Beta short-read assay sequenced DNA from cultured CD4+ T cells. TCRdb reprocessed the PCR reads via MiXCR and lists one record per CDR3 protein. The sample has about 16,000 distinct CDR3 sequences, approximately 55% seen once; the top ten hold roughly 9%. Source material: CD4+ T cells from blood, cultured in vitro. All receptors derive from a human donor who had recovered from COVID-19.

CDR3 protein: CASSYTAGGTNTGELFF. CDR3 DNA sequence: TGTGCCAGCAGTTACACGGCAGGGGGTACGAACACCGGGGAGCTGTTTTTT. The J gene is TRBJ2-2, the V gene TRBV6-2 or TRBV6-3, with 7 nucleotides matching TRBD1. The CDR3 runs 17 residues. The V segment lost 2 bases and the J segment 0 bases; nucleotides outside the gene matches: 6. Looked up from germline, CDR1 is MNHEY and CDR2 is SVGEGT.

This clonotype occurred a few times. The CDR3 loop reads CASSFGPDLGYGYTF. The CDR3 nucleotides read TGTGCCAGCAGTTTTGGGCCGGACCTAGGGTATGGCTACACCTTC. The chain is built from TRBV27 and TRBJ1-2; no definite D call. Trimming pared 3 bases from V and 5 bases from J, leaving 16 bases between. Germline values: CDR1 MNHEY, CDR2 SMNVEV (reference sequence). This CDR3 is 15 amino acids long.

This chain joins TRBV20-1 and TRBJ1-5, with 9 bases that match TRBD1. V dropped 0 bases and J dropped 6; count of bases not matched to a gene: 9. The CDR3 runs 16 residues. Germline-derived CDR1 and CDR2 are DFQATT and SNEGSKA (reference sequence). CDR3 bases: TGCAGTGCTAGAGATCGGCTGACAGGGGGGTTTCAGCCCCAGCATTTT. It codes for CSARDRLTGGFQPQHF.

This chain joins TRBV3-1 and TRBJ1-3; D unresolved. The CDR3 length is 16 residues. In germline, CDR1 is LGHDT, CDR2 YNNKEL (reference sequence). Trimming pared 0 bases from V and 0 bases from J, leaving 9 bases between. In nucleotides, the CDR3 is TGTGCCAGCAGCCAAGATAGGTTACGCTCTGGAAACACCATATATTTT. This gives the protein CASSQDRLRSGNTIYF.

This sequence joins TRBV20-1 and TRBJ2-1, with TRBD2 identical over 11 bases. The V and J ends lost 5 bases and 2 bases, in that order; junction bases with no gene match: 8. CDR1 and CDR2 (germline): DFQATT, SNEGSKA (reference sequence). This CDR3 is 16 amino acids long. CDR3 in DNA: TGCAGTGCTTCTCCCGGGACTAGCGGTGCCTACAATGAGCAGTTCTTC. This sequence encodes CSASPGTSGAYNEQFF.

This rearrangement joins TRBV29-1 to TRBJ2-5; D is unresolved. V was clipped by 4 bases and J by 2 bases, with 8 bases between them. The CDR3 consists of 12 residues. CDR1 SQVTM and CDR2 ANQGSEA come from the germline V gene. The CDR3 spells CSVGGYQETQYF. DNA for the CDR3: TGCAGCGTTGGCGGCTATCAAGAGACCCAGTACTTC.

The chain has TRBV29-1 and TRBJ1-5; perhaps TRBD1 as D (5 bases). V was cut by 5 bases and J by 5 bases, with 16 bases left in between. Per the germline V gene, CDR1 is SQVTM and CDR2 is ANQGSEA. The CDR3 runs 14 residues. CDR3 amino acids: CSVSIGAGDQPQHF. CDR3 DNA sequence: TGCAGCGTTTCCATAGGGGCCGGGGATCAGCCCCAGCATTTT.

A few counts support this clonotype. The chain links TRBV5-4 to TRBJ1-2; TRBD1 might be the D (5 bases). Per germline, CDR1 SGHNT and CDR2 YYREEE (reference sequence). The CDR3 consists of 13 residues. V lost 1 base to trimming and J lost 4 bases, with 8 bases between them. CDR3 coding DNA: TGTGCCAGCAGCTTGCCAGGGCCCTATGGCTACACCTTC. This codes for CASSLPGPYGYTF.

This clonotype was seen a handful of times. V is TRBV5-1 and J is TRBJ2-7, with 7 bases identical to TRBD2. Trimming cost V 0 bases and J 3 bases; bases outside gene matches: 6. CDR3 length equals 15 residues. The germline CDR1 and CDR2 sequences are SGHRS and YFSETQ. The CDR3, as DNA: TGCGCCAGCAGCTTGGACGGCGGGAGTGGCTACGAGCAGTACTTC. Translation gives CASSLDGGSGYEQYF.

This clonotype came up a few times. The rearrangement links TRBV10-1 to TRBJ2-7; 9 nucleotides align to TRBD1. The V segment lost 5 bases and the J segment 0 bases; nucleotides outside the gene matches: 5. The CDR3 consists of 15 residues. CDR1 and CDR2 (germline): WNHNN, SYGVQD (reference sequence). CDR3 sequence (DNA): TGCGCCAGCAGTAGAGGACAGGGGCTCTCCTACGAGCAGTACTTC. This translates into CASSRGQGLSYEQYF.

The J gene is TRBJ2-4, the V gene TRBV20-1; D unclear. The CDR3 sequence is 13 residues long. Germline V gene sequence: CDR1 DFQATT, CDR2 SNEGSKA (reference sequence). Trimming cost V 6 bases and J 0 bases, with 9 bases left between them. The chain's CDR3 is CSAIGVAKNIQYF. The CDR3 DNA is TGCAGTGCCATAGGTGTAGCCAAAAACATTCAGTACTTC.

This clonotype was seen only once. This rearrangement joins TRBV6-2 or TRBV6-3 to TRBJ2-5; the D gene is possibly TRBD1 (6 bases). The germline V and J ends were trimmed by 6 bases and 2 bases, with 16 bases remaining between them. CDR3 size: 15 residues. Germline V CDR1 and CDR2: MNHEY, SVGEGT. CDR3 sequence reads: CASSDTQGFQETQYF. CDR3 nucleotide sequence: TGTGCCAGCAGCGACACACAGGGTTTTCAAGAGACCCAGTACTTC.

This clonotype came up a few times. The gene calls are TRBV6-1 and TRBJ2-7, with TRBD2 matching 10 bases. This CDR3 is built from 14 residues. After removal of 4 bases from V and 3 bases from J, the junction contained 3 bases not matched to a gene. Germline V gene lookup returns CDR1 MNHNS and CDR2 SASEGT. CDR3 sequence: CASSGAGGNYEQYF. The CDR3 nucleotides are TGTGCCAGCAGTGGAGCGGGAGGGAACTACGAGCAGTACTTC.

The J gene is TRBJ1-2, the V gene TRBV30; D not resolved. V lost 0 bases, J lost 4 bases, and 15 bases lay in between. Germline CDR1 is GTSNPN and CDR2 is SVGIG (reference sequence). This CDR3 has 15 amino acids. CDR3 in DNA: TGTGCCTGGAGTGTACCCGGGTTGGGAATCTATGGCTACACCTTC. It is translated as CAWSVPGLGIYGYTF.

The genes are TRBV27 and TRBJ2-5; TRBD1 agrees at 9 bases. The junction had 10 bases not matched to a gene; V was cut back by 6 bases and J by 2 bases. The CDR3 has 16 amino acids. Germline V gene sequence: CDR1 MNHEY, CDR2 SMNVEV (reference sequence). As DNA, the CDR3 is TGTGCCAGCAGACGACGAACCGGGACAGGGCAAGAGACCCAGTACTTC. This codes for CASRRRTGTGQETQYF.

This clonotype showed up just once. This sequence joins TRBV14 and TRBJ2-7, with TRBD1 matching over 7 bases. This CDR3 region has 16 residues. Germline-derived CDR1 and CDR2 are SGHDN and FVKESK. The trim removed 3 bases at V and 0 bases at J, leaving 8 bases unmatched. This CDR3 reads CASSQRAGTDSYEQYF. For the CDR3, the DNA is TGTGCCAGCAGCCAGAGGGCCGGGACAGACTCCTACGAGCAGTACTTC.

This clonotype showed up just a few times. The chain carries TRBV2 and TRBJ1-5, with D possibly being TRBD1 (5 bases). The germline V gene encodes CDR1 SNHLY and CDR2 FYNNEI. The CDR3 runs to 15 residues. Trimming stripped 4 bases from V and 4 bases from J, with 14 bases between. This CDR3 is CASSALGLINQPQHF. The DNA for the CDR3 is TGTGCCAGCAGTGCGTTGGGACTGATAAATCAGCCCCAGCATTTT. The full variable domain, rest sourced from reference TRBV2 and TRBJ1-5, is EPEVTQTPSHQVTQMGQEVILRCVPISNHLYFYWYRQILGQKVEFLVSFYNNEISEKSEIFDDQFSVERPDGSNFTLKIRSTKLEDSAMYFCASSALGLINQPQHFGDGTRLSIL.

The chain links TRBV7-8 to TRBJ2-3, with TRBD2 as a possible D gene (5 bases). CDR1 is SGHVS and CDR2 is FQNEAQ in the germline V gene. Trimming pared 1 base from V and 0 bases from J, leaving 11 bases between. This CDR3 comprises 16 residues. The CDR3 sequence: CASSLGWSGSTDTQYF. In DNA, the CDR3 is TGTGCCAGCAGCTTAGGGTGGAGCGGAAGCACAGATACGCAGTATTTT.

The chain carries TRBV20-1 and TRBJ2-2; D is perhaps TRBD1 (6 bases). Germline V lookup: CDR1 DFQATT, CDR2 SNEGSKA (reference sequence). The CDR3 loop spans 14 amino acids. V was pared by 6 bases and J by 1 base, with 12 bases between. Here the CDR3 reads CSAPGHRNTGELFF. In nucleotides, the CDR3 is TGCAGTGCCCCGGGACATCGGAACACCGGGGAGCTGTTTTTT.

V and J are TRBV4-2 and TRBJ2-1; 8 positions agree with TRBD2. The germline CDR1 and CDR2 sequences are LGHNA and YNFKEQ. The CDR3 runs 17 residues. J lost 0 bases, V lost 4 bases, and 8 bases had no gene match. The CDR3 sequence is CASSPNWAGGSYNEQFF. The CDR3 region has the DNA TGTGCCAGCAGCCCGAATTGGGCGGGAGGCTCCTACAATGAGCAGTTCTTC.